These 10 T cell receptor beta chains originate from one sample sequenced in a study of T cells in Graves' hyperthyroidism and ophthalmopathy (dated by TCRdb to the late 2010s). Library construction relied on multiplex PCR. Sequencing instrument: Illumina HiSeq 2000. Amplification of TCR beta CDR3 regions was carried out from RNA transcripts. The TCR CDR3 was subjected to a first round of RT-PCR using the HTBI primer set and the Qiagen OneStep RT-PCR kit. Clones were called with MiXCR by TCRdb after fastp trimmed the public reads at Q25, and only in-frame beta chains were retained. Every CDR3 protein is listed once, alongside the most common genes and DNA of its rows. Counted in this sample were about 92,000 distinct CDR3 sequences; over 50% of them appeared once. The ten top clones hold around 29% of the sample. Sequenced: blood. The receptors were sampled from a woman in her thirties or forties with Graves' hyperthyroidism.

V usage is TRBV5-1 and J usage is TRBJ2-3; 7 positions agree with TRBD1. Germline CDR1 SGHRS, CDR2 YFSETQ. V lost 3 bases and J lost 3; bases outside the gene matches: 10. CDR3 length equals 16 residues. The CDR3, as DNA: TGCGCCAGCAGCTCGCTGGGACAGAGGGGTACAGATACGCAGTATTTT. Its translation: CASSSLGQRGTDTQYF.

This clonotype was found many times. The chain joins TRBV7-3 to TRBJ2-2; TRBD2 is a possible D gene (5 bases). Trimming stripped 1 base from V and 1 base from J, with 10 bases between. Germline V gene lookup returns CDR1 SGHTA and CDR2 FQGTGA. The CDR3 loop spans 16 amino acids. CDR3 DNA: TGTGCCAGCAGCTTAATGCCAGCGGAGAACACCGGGGAGCTGTTTTTT. It is translated as CASSLMPAENTGELFF.

With regard to this clonotype: A much larger clone differs from this one at a single base, so this may be a read error. The genes are TRBV7-9 and TRBJ2-7; 10 nucleotides line up with TRBD1. Germline-derived CDR1 and CDR2 are SEHNR and FQNEAQ (reference sequence). CDR3 size: 14 residues. CDR3 DNA: TGCGCCAGCAGCTCCGGGACAGGGGTTGAGGGGCAGTACTTC. Protein sequence: CASSSGTGVEGQYF.

This clonotype was seen many times. The chain employs TRBV2 and TRBJ1-4; weak D call: TRBD1 (5 bases). CDR1 and CDR2 from the germline V gene are SNHLY and FYNNEI. Trimming stripped 4 bases from V and 0 bases from J, with 12 bases between. CDR3 length equals 16 residues. The CDR3 here is CASSGRTGTTNEKLFF. Here the CDR3 DNA reads TGTGCCAGCAGTGGCCGAACAGGAACAACTAATGAAAAACTGTTTTTT.

The chain couples TRBV24-1 to TRBJ2-2; possibly TRBD2 for D (6 bases). The V end lost 4 bases, the J end lost 7 bases, and 6 bases lay between the germline ends. This CDR3 is 12 amino acids long. Germline V lookup: CDR1 KGHDR, CDR2 SFDVKD. In DNA form, the CDR3 reads TGTGCCACCAGTGAGCGGGACGGGGAGCTGTTTTTT. Translated: CATSERDGELFF.

This chain uses TRBV4-2 with TRBJ2-5, with D possibly being TRBD2 (5 bases). The CDR3 contains 14 residues. Trimming took 1 base from V and 5 from J, leaving 11 bases between them. Germline V gene sequence: CDR1 LGHNA, CDR2 YNFKEQ. The CDR3, as DNA: TGTGCCAGCAGCCAAGGGGCGGGCAAGGAGACCCAGTACTTC. This translates into CASSQGAGKETQYF.

This chain uses TRBV7-3 with TRBJ2-7; 15 nucleotides match TRBD2. Looked up from germline, CDR1 is SGHTA and CDR2 is FQGTGA. The CDR3 consists of 13 residues. Losses at the gene ends were 6 bases for V and 12 bases for J; bases not matched to a gene: 6. The CDR3 reads CASSRTSGRDLYF. The CDR3 region has the DNA TGTGCCAGCAGTCGGACTAGCGGGAGGGATCTGTACTTC.

The chain carries TRBV7-6 and TRBJ2-1; TRBD2 agrees at 7 bases. The length of the CDR3 is 14 residues. From germline, CDR1 is SGHVS and CDR2 FNYEAQ. The junction had 5 bases not matched to a gene; V was cut back by 3 bases and J by 6 bases. The CDR3 is CASSLGGGPNEQFF. The CDR3 nucleotides are TGTGCCAGCAGCTTGGGGGGAGGGCCCAATGAGCAGTTCTTC.

This chain uses TRBV19 with TRBJ1-1; TRBD1 matches 9 bases. The CDR3 totals 12 residues. Trimming at V came to 1 base and at J to 11 bases, leaving 2 bases not matched to a gene. Germline CDR1 LNHDA, CDR2 SQIVND (reference sequence). Here the CDR3 reads CASSIGDRVAFF. Written as DNA, the CDR3 is TGTGCCAGTAGTATAGGGGACAGGGTGGCTTTCTTT.

This clonotype has a count of ten or more. The V call is TRBV29-1, the J call TRBJ2-7; the match to TRBD2 covers 7 bases. CDR3 length equals 13 residues. Per germline, CDR1 SQVTM and CDR2 ANQGSEA. V trimming: 3 bases; J trimming: 5 bases; junction bases outside the gene matches: 7. The DNA of the CDR3 is TGCAGCGTTGACGGGGGAGGGCCGGACGAGCAGTACTTC. Its translation: CSVDGGGPDEQYF.